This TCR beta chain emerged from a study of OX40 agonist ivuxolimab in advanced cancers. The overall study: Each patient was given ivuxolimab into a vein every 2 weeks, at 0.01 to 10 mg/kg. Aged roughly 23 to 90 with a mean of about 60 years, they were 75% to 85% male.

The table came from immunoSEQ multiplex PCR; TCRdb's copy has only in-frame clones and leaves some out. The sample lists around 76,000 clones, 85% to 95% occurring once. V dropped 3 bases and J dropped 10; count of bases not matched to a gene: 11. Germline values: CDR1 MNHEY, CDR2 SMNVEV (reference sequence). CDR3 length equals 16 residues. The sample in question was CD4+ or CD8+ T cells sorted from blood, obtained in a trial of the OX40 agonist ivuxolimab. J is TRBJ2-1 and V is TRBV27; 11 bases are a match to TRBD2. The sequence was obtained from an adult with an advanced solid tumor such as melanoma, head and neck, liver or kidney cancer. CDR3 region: CASSFLVSGGADEQFF. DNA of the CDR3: TGTGCCAGCAGTTTCCTCGTTAGCGGGGGGGCTGACGAGCAGTTCTTC.